A selection of T cell receptor beta chains follows, all from one sample in a study of neurological immune-mediated disorders. TCRdb used MiXCR to reprocess the 5' RACE reads, holding one entry per CDR3 protein. The sample has 85,000 to 100,000 distinct CDR3 sequences; 3% to 4.5% are singletons. The source material was PBMCs. These TCRs come from a woman younger than 30 with multiple sclerosis. Both conserved end residues are part of each CDR3. D genes are given only for firm matches. A clone size is listed for some rows: how often the clone was seen (once, few, many), or a class if it is expanded.

V	D	J	size	CDR3	DNA
TRBV15	TRBD2	TRBJ2-7	many	CATSREGLAGVWAMEDEQYF	TGTGCCACCAGCAGAGAGGGACTAGCGGGAGTATGGGCCATGGAGGACGAGCAGTACTTC
TRBV7-2	NA	TRBJ2-7	many	CASSLQLDSSYEQYF	TGTGCCAGCAGCTTACAACTAGATAGCTCCTACGAGCAGTACTTC
TRBV5-5	NA	TRBJ1-6	many	CASSLTGYLNSPLHF	TGTGCCAGCAGCTTGACAGGATACCTAAATTCACCCCTCCACTTT
TRBV4-3	NA	TRBJ2-7	once	CASSQAVHQGDEQYF	TGCGCCAGCAGCCAAGCGGTCCACCAGGGAGACGAGCAGTACTTC
TRBV19	TRBD1	TRBJ1-1	many	CASREGANEAFF	TGTGCCAGTAGGGAGGGGGCTAATGAAGCTTTCTTT
TRBV20-1	NA	TRBJ1-3	many	CSARGQNSGNTIYF	TGCAGTGCTAGAGGACAGAACTCTGGAAACACCATATATTTT
TRBV6-5	NA	TRBJ2-7	many	CASSSPSYYEQYF	TGTGCCAGCAGTTCCCCCTCCTACTACGAGCAGTACTTC
TRBV6-1	NA	TRBJ2-5	many	CASSEYGPETQYF	TGTGCCAGCAGTGAATATGGCCCGGAGACCCAGTACTTC
TRBV5-1	NA	TRBJ1-3	few	CASSRGNAGKTIYF	TGCGCCAGCAGCCGAGGGAACGCTGGAAAAACCATATATTTT
TRBV6-5	NA	TRBJ1-4	many	CASSQGEPNEKLFF	TGTGCCAGCAGCCAGGGAGAACCTAATGAAAAACTGTTTTTT
TRBV20-1	TRBD2	TRBJ2-3	many	CSAGLAGNADTQYF	TGCAGTGCTGGACTAGCGGGAAATGCAGATACGCAGTATTTT
TRBV5-1	NA	TRBJ2-5	many	CATPVGQGSETQYF	TGCGCCACCCCGGTGGGGCAGGGTTCGGAGACCCAGTACTTC
TRBV20-1	NA	TRBJ1-5	many	CSARAGTINQPQHF	TGCAGTGCTAGAGCCGGGACAATCAATCAGCCCCAGCATTTT
TRBV20-1	NA	TRBJ1-2	many	CSARDVASYHGYTF	TGCAGTGCTAGAGATGTAGCCAGCTACCATGGCTACACCTTC
TRBV7-2	NA	TRBJ2-3	few	CASSVEAGDTQYF	TGTGCCAGCAGCGTAGAGGCGGGGGATACGCAGTATTTT
TRBV20-1	NA	TRBJ2-7	many	CSARGPPSLEQYF	TGCAGTGCTAGAGGGCCTCCATCCCTCGAGCAGTACTTC
TRBV9	TRBD2	TRBJ2-1	many	CASSVGGGNNEQFF	TGTGCCAGCAGCGTAGGCGGGGGGAACAATGAGCAGTTCTTC
TRBV20-1	NA	TRBJ2-1	many	CSAPHLGSIEQFF	TGCAGTGCTCCGCATCTAGGAAGTATTGAGCAGTTCTTC
TRBV7-2	NA	TRBJ2-2	NA	CASSLAWTRDTGELFF	TGTGCCAGCAGCTTAGCGTGGACACGGGACACCGGGGAGCTGTTTTTT
TRBV12-3/TRBV12-4	NA	TRBJ2-1	many	CASSSDSWSGYNEQFF	TGTGCCAGCAGTTCGGACAGTTGGTCGGGCTACAATGAGCAGTTCTTC
TRBV6-5	NA	TRBJ1-2	many	CASREGLGNYGYTF	TGTGCCAGCAGGGAGGGATTGGGTAACTATGGCTACACCTTC
TRBV4-1	NA	TRBJ2-7	many	CASSQTSDSYEQYF	TGCGCCAGCAGCCAGACCTCGGACAGTTACGAGCAGTACTTC
TRBV20-1	TRBD2	TRBJ2-2	many	CSASLSGRETGELFF	TGCAGTGCTAGTCTTTCCGGGAGGGAAACCGGGGAGCTGTTTTTT
TRBV20-1	NA	TRBJ2-4	many	CSARDPRRDIQYF	TGCAGTGCTAGAGATCCTCGGAGGGACATTCAGTACTTC
TRBV29-1	NA	TRBJ2-7	many	CSVGGTGDREQYF	TGCAGCGTGGGGGGTACAGGGGATAGGGAGCAGTACTTC
TRBV7-8	NA	TRBJ2-2	many	CASSSRRVGNTGELFF	TGTGCCAGCAGCTCCCGAAGGGTAGGGAACACCGGGGAGCTGTTTTTT
TRBV7-8	TRBD2	TRBJ2-5	many	CASSLVGLAKTQYF	TGTGCCAGCAGCTTAGTAGGACTAGCGAAGACCCAGTACTTC
TRBV12-3/TRBV12-4	NA	TRBJ2-7	many	CASSLSGSSAYEQYF	TGTGCCAGCAGTTTATCGGGCAGCTCCGCCTACGAGCAGTACTTC
TRBV6-2/TRBV6-3	NA	TRBJ2-3	few	CASRYPGAHTQYF	TGTGCCAGCAGATACCCGGGAGCCCATACGCAGTATTTT
TRBV27	TRBD2	TRBJ2-1	NA	CASSDGLAGSYNEQFF	TGTGCCAGCAGTGACGGACTAGCGGGATCTTACAATGAGCAGTTCTTC
TRBV4-1	TRBD2	TRBJ2-3	many	CASSLSNQPGGPTDTQYF	TGCGCCAGCAGCCTTAGTAACCAGCCGGGAGGGCCGACAGATACGCAGTATTTT
TRBV19	NA	TRBJ2-2	many	CASRNRDTHTGELFF	TGTGCCAGTAGAAACCGGGACACCCACACCGGGGAGCTGTTTTTT
TRBV20-1	TRBD2	TRBJ2-1	many	CSALNRRASGKGDEQFF	TGCAGTGCTCTCAACCGTCGGGCTAGCGGGAAAGGCGATGAGCAGTTCTTC
TRBV6-6	NA	TRBJ1-1	many	CASREVASMNTEAFF	TGTGCCAGCAGGGAAGTAGCGTCTATGAACACTGAAGCTTTCTTT
TRBV28	NA	TRBJ1-1	many	CASSFRQDTEAFF	TGTGCCAGCAGTTTTAGACAGGACACTGAAGCTTTCTTT
TRBV29-1	NA	TRBJ1-2	many	CSVEDFSPVGGYTF	TGCAGCGTTGAAGATTTTTCGCCCGTCGGCGGCTACACCTTC
TRBV3-1	NA	TRBJ2-1	many	CASSHFNRARTYNEQFF	TGTGCCAGCAGCCACTTTAACAGGGCCCGAACCTACAATGAGCAGTTCTTC
TRBV7-2	NA	TRBJ2-7	many	CASSLVSSTYEQYF	TGTGCCAGCAGCTTAGTCTCCAGTACCTACGAGCAGTACTTC
TRBV5-1	TRBD2	TRBJ2-7	many	CASSYSSSGSWEQYF	TGCGCCAGCAGCTATAGTTCTAGCGGGAGCTGGGAGCAGTACTTC
TRBV15	NA	TRBJ2-5	many	CATNLGHQETQYF	TGTGCCACCAACCTCGGACACCAAGAGACCCAGTACTTC
TRBV7-9	NA	TRBJ1-6	many	CASSAEEGFSDSPLHF	TGTGCCAGCAGCGCCGAGGAGGGGTTTTCGGATTCACCCCTCCACTTT
TRBV20-1	TRBD2	TRBJ2-1	many	CSADGSGTLNEQFF	TGCAGTGCTGACGGAAGCGGGACCCTCAATGAGCAGTTCTTC
TRBV4-1	NA	TRBJ2-7	many	CASSQEASYEQYF	TGCGCCAGCAGCCAAGAAGCAAGCTACGAGCAGTACTTC
TRBV6-5	TRBD2	TRBJ2-1	many	CASSYSSQLGGRSYNEQFF	TGTGCCAGCAGTTACTCGAGCCAGTTGGGCGGGAGGTCCTACAATGAGCAGTTCTTC
TRBV6-5	TRBD1	TRBJ2-7	many	CASSKGGLYEQYF	TGTGCCAGCAGTAAAGGGGGCCTCTACGAGCAGTACTTC
TRBV15	TRBD1	TRBJ2-7	many	CATSRDTTGLGEQYF	TGTGCCACCAGCAGGGACACGACAGGGCTTGGTGAGCAGTACTTC
TRBV12-3/TRBV12-4	NA	TRBJ2-4	many	CASSLQGPRGAKNIQYF	TGTGCCAGCAGTTTACAGGGGCCTAGGGGAGCCAAAAACATTCAGTACTTC
TRBV19	NA	TRBJ2-5	many	CASRSGNEETQYF	TGTGCCAGTAGGTCGGGGAATGAAGAGACCCAGTACTTC